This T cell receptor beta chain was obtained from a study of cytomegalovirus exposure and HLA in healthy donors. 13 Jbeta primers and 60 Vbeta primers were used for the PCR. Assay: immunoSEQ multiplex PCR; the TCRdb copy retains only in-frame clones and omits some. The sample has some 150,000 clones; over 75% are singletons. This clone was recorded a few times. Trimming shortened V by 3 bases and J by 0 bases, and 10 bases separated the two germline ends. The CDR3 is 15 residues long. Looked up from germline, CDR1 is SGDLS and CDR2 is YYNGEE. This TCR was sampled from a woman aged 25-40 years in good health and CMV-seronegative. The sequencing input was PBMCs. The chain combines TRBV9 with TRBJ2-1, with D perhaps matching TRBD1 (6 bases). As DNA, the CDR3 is TGTGCCAGCAGCGAACAGGGAAGCTCCTACAATGAGCAGTTCTTC. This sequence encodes CASSEQGSSYNEQFF.